The next 16 T cell receptor beta chains were all read from a single sample in a study of Graves' ophthalmopathy and Graves' hyperthyroidism. CDR3 regions of TCR beta were amplified from RNA transcripts. First-round RT-PCR with HTBI primers preceded a second-round multiplex PCR. TCRdb redid the calling of the multiplex PCR reads with MiXCR, one entry per CDR3 protein. The table includes 740,000 or so distinct CDR3 sequences, roughly 40% detected once. Sequenced: peripheral blood. Source of these receptors: an adult man with Graves' ophthalmopathy.

This chain connects TRBV9 to TRBJ2-2; possible D gene TRBD1, 6 bases. The V gene lost 0 bases and the J gene lost 4 bases, with 16 bases spanning the gap. Germline-derived CDR1 and CDR2 are SGDLS and YYNGEE. The CDR3 totals 17 residues. The CDR3 region has the DNA TGTGCCAGCAGCGTAGAAGATGGGGGCGACGGCACCGGGGAGCTGTTTTTT. It yields the protein CASSVEDGGDGTGELFF.

The V gene is TRBV2, the J gene TRBJ1-2; 8 bases map to TRBD1. Trimming cost V 3 bases and J 4 bases; bases outside gene matches: 10. CDR3 size: 16 residues. The germline gives CDR1 SNHLY, CDR2 FYNNEI. CDR3: CASSDHGQGSGYGYTF. CDR3 DNA sequence: TGTGCCAGCAGTGATCACGGACAGGGATCGGGCTATGGCTACACCTTC. The variable domain in full, completed from reference TRBV2 and TRBJ1-2, reads EPEVTQTPSHQVTQMGQEVILRCVPISNHLYFYWYRQILGQKVEFLVSFYNNEISEKSEIFDDQFSVERPDGSNFTLKIRSTKLEDSAMYFCASSDHGQGSGYGYTFGSGTRLTVV.

There are a few counts of this clonotype. This chain links TRBV5-6 with TRBJ1-5; possible D gene TRBD1, 6 bases. The CDR3 sequence is 15 residues long. The germline CDR1 and CDR2 sequences are SGHDT and YYEEEE. Trimming pared 4 bases from V and 6 bases from J, leaving 17 bases between. CDR3 in DNA: TGTGCCAGCAGCCTCCTAGTGGGGGCGGCTCAGCCCCAGCATTTT. Translated: CASSLLVGAAQPQHF.

This clonotype has ten or more counts. The gene calls are TRBV3-1 and TRBJ1-5; D is ambiguous. V lost 9 bases and J 7 bases, leaving 13 bases between the germline ends. CDR1 and CDR2 from the germline V gene are LGHDT and YNNKEL (reference sequence). This CDR3 contains 12 residues. The CDR3 DNA reads TGTGCCAGTAGACCTCGGGGACAGCCCCAGCATTTT. This translates into CASRPRGQPQHF.

This clonotype was detected ten times or more. V is TRBV20-1 and J is TRBJ1-2; D gene unclear. Per the germline V gene, CDR1 is DFQATT and CDR2 is SNEGSKA (reference sequence). This CDR3 has 11 residues. Trimming removed 3 bases at V and 3 bases at J, with 5 bases between. Here the CDR3 DNA reads TGCAGTGCTAGGGCAGACTATGGCTACACCTTC. Translating it yields CSARADYGYTF.

The gene calls are TRBV5-1 and TRBJ2-7; D possibly matches TRBD1 or TRBD2 (5 bases each). Trimming took off 0 bases at V and 5 bases at J, with 15 bases between the two ends. The germline gives CDR1 SGHRS, CDR2 YFSETQ. This CDR3 comprises 15 residues. CDR3 nucleotide sequence: TGCGCCAGCAGCTTGGACGTGGGACGATGGGACGAGCAGTACTTC. It yields the protein CASSLDVGRWDEQYF.

The rearrangement links TRBV7-9 to TRBJ2-2, with D possibly being TRBD1 or TRBD2 (6 bases each). The CDR3 is 16 amino acids. Trimming cost V 6 bases and J 4 bases, with 18 bases left between them. The germline gives CDR1 SEHNR, CDR2 FQNEAQ (reference sequence). CDR3: CASSRSTGAGTGELFF. The CDR3 DNA reads TGTGCCAGCAGTCGATCTACGGGGGCGGGCACCGGGGAGCTGTTTTTT. The entire variable domain, with the rest obtained from reference TRBV7-9 and TRBJ2-2, is as follows: DTGVSQNPRHKITKRGQNVTFRCDPISEHNRLYWYRQTLGQGPEFLTYFQNEAQLEKSRLLSDRFSAERPKGSFSTLEIQRTEQGDSAMYLCASSRSTGAGTGELFFGEGSRLTVL.

This chain links TRBV2 with TRBJ2-7; perhaps TRBD1 as D (7 bases). This CDR3 has 14 amino acids. From germline, CDR1 is SNHLY and CDR2 FYNNEI. V lost 5 bases, J lost 6 bases, and 17 bases lay in between. The DNA for the CDR3 is TGTGCCAGCAGTTTCACAGGGGAGGCATCCGAGCAGTACTTC. It is translated as CASSFTGEASEQYF.

The chain employs TRBV7-9 and TRBJ2-5, with TRBD2 identical over 7 bases. The germline gives CDR1 SEHNR, CDR2 FQNEAQ (reference sequence). Trimming cost V 4 bases and J 5 bases; bases outside gene matches: 10. The CDR3 has 15 amino acids. In DNA form, the CDR3 reads TGTGCCAGCAGCTCCAGCGGGAATGGAGGGGAGACCCAGTACTTC. It yields the protein CASSSSGNGGETQYF.

The chain has TRBV15 and TRBJ2-5; no reliable D call. This CDR3 is built from 12 residues. V was pared by 10 bases and J by 7 bases, with 16 bases between. Germline CDR1 is LNHNV and CDR2 is YYDKDF (reference sequence). CDR3 in amino acids: CASSLWAGTQYF. DNA for the CDR3: TGTGCCAGCAGTCTCTGGGCCGGGACCCAGTACTTC. Together with reference TRBV15 and TRBJ2-5, the CDR3 gives the full variable domain: DAMVIQNPRYQVTQFGKPVTLSCSQTLNHNVMYWYQQKSSQAPKLLFHYYDKDFNNEADTPDNFQSRRPNTSFCFLDIRSPGLGDTAMYLCASSLWAGTQYFGPGTRLLVL.

This chain joins TRBV7-3 and TRBJ2-7, with D uncertain. There are 13 residues in the CDR3. Per germline, CDR1 SGHTA and CDR2 FQGTGA. Trimming pared 3 bases from V and 6 bases from J, leaving 12 bases between. DNA of the CDR3: TGTGCCAGCAGCTTGGTTGGACCATCCGAGCAGTACTTC. Translating it yields CASSLVGPSEQYF. Full variable domain (missing parts from reference TRBV7-3 and TRBJ2-7): GAGVSQTPSNKVTEKGKYVELRCDPISGHTALYWYRQSLGQGPEFLIYFQGTGAADDSGLPNDRFFAVRPEGSVSTLKIQRTERGDSAVYLCASSLVGPSEQYFGPGTRLTVT.

The genes are TRBV7-9 and TRBJ1-1, with unresolved D. CDR1 is SEHNR and CDR2 is FQNEAQ in the germline V gene (reference sequence). Trimming pared 5 bases from V and 4 bases from J, leaving 14 bases between. CDR3 size: 14 residues. The chain's CDR3 is CASSPEKAGTEAFF. In DNA form, the CDR3 reads TGTGCCAGCAGCCCCGAAAAAGCTGGCACTGAAGCTTTCTTT.

The genes are TRBV25-1 and TRBJ1-2; D call uncertain. The CDR3 has 15 residues. Germline V gene lookup returns CDR1 MGHDK and CDR2 SYGVNS. The CDR3 here is CAVSLSGRQNYGYTF. DNA for the CDR3: TGTGCAGTCAGCTTGTCCGGGAGGCAGAACTATGGCTACACCTTC.

This clonotype was detected a few times. The rearrangement uses TRBV20-1 and TRBJ2-2, with D tentatively TRBD2 (7 bases). CDR3 size: 17 residues. The germline V and J ends were trimmed by 6 bases and 2 bases, with 22 bases remaining between them. CDR1 and CDR2 from the germline V gene are DFQATT and SNEGSKA (reference sequence). In DNA, the CDR3 is TGCAGTGCCCCCCCGGGGGCGGGGGCCACTAACACCGGGGAGCTGTTTTTT. It yields the protein CSAPPGAGATNTGELFF.

V usage is TRBV7-9 and J usage is TRBJ2-5, with D possibly TRBD2 on 7 matching bases. V was shortened by 5 bases and J by 4 bases, with 20 bases between the two germline ends. The CDR3 is 16 amino acids. The V gene's germline CDR1 is SEHNR and CDR2 FQNEAQ (reference sequence). The CDR3 is CASSQGGASGGETQYF. In DNA form, the CDR3 reads TGTGCCAGCAGCCAAGGGGGGGCTAGCGGCGGAGAGACCCAGTACTTC.

The chain has TRBV6-5 and TRBJ2-7; D gene unclear. V was cut by 2 bases and J by 5 bases, with 7 bases left in between. Germline CDR1 and CDR2: MNHEY and SVGAGI. The CDR3 runs to 12 residues. The CDR3 DNA reads as TGTGCCAGCAGTTACCTCCCCCACGAGCAGTACTTC. The encoded protein is CASSYLPHEQYF.